These 13 T cell receptor beta chains share one sample of origin, sequenced in a study of monozygotic twins with inflammatory bowel disease. TCRdb reprocessed the 5' RACE reads and reports one entry per CDR3 protein, with no DNA. The table for this sample gives around 410,000 distinct CDR3 sequences. Sequenced input: blood. These receptors all come from a human donor with ulcerative colitis or Crohn's disease, or a healthy co-twin of an affected twin (not recorded which).

The J gene is TRBJ2-7, the V gene TRBV4-3. The CDR3 has 16 residues. In germline, CDR1 is LGHNA, CDR2 YSLEER. The CDR3: CASSQDHSGRYNEQYF.

V and J are TRBV7-6 and TRBJ1-1; checking the TCRdb D call of TRBD1 is not possible without DNA. The CDR3 sequence is 17 residues long. Germline CDR1 and CDR2: SGHVS and FNYEAQ. Here the CDR3 reads CASSLRGQGAWITEAFF. Based on the CDR3 plus reference TRBV7-6 and TRBJ1-1, the full variable domain is GAGVSQSPRYKVTKRGQDVALRCDPISGHVSLYWYRQALGQGPEFLTYFNYEAQQDKSGLPNDRFSAERPEGSISTLTIQRTEQRDSAMYRCASSLRGQGAWITEAFFGQGTRLTVV.

The V gene is TRBV19, the J gene TRBJ1-5; without DNA, the TCRdb call of TRBD1 cannot be checked. The CDR3 has 17 residues. CDR1 and CDR2 (germline): LNHDA, SQIVND (reference sequence). Here the CDR3 reads CASSTPRGTGQGQPQHF.

The chain employs TRBV10-3 and TRBJ1-2; TCRdb selects TRBD1, and the lack of DNA leaves this call unchecked. The CDR3 contains 12 residues. Germline V gene sequence: CDR1 ENHRY, CDR2 SYGVKD. The CDR3 protein is CAISEGAVGYTF.

The chain uses TRBV5-1 and TRBJ2-7; TCRdb's D call of TRBD1 is untestable without DNA. Germline V gene lookup returns CDR1 SGHRS and CDR2 YFSETQ. The CDR3 runs to 15 residues. Here the CDR3 reads CASNAGGRESYEQYF.

The chain carries TRBV29-1 and TRBJ2-1; TCRdb gives TRBD2 as the D gene, but with no DNA this cannot be confirmed. CDR1 is SQVTM and CDR2 is ANQGSEA in the germline V gene. The CDR3 is made up of 14 amino acids. The CDR3 reads CSVDGLAGYNEQFF.

V is TRBV5-1 and J is TRBJ1-1; TCRdb lists TRBD1, though no DNA is available to test this call. CDR3 length: 14 amino acids. The germline V gene has CDR1 SGHRS and CDR2 YFSETQ. The CDR3 loop reads CASNNQGVNTEAFF.

V usage is TRBV5-6 and J usage is TRBJ2-2. The CDR3 consists of 12 residues. Germline V CDR1 and CDR2: SGHDT, YYEEEE. The CDR3 is CASNLNGGELFF.

The V gene is TRBV19, the J gene TRBJ2-2; the TCRdb D gene call, TRBD2, has no DNA to confirm it. Per germline, CDR1 LNHDA and CDR2 SQIVND (reference sequence). CDR3 size: 13 residues. The CDR3 sequence is CASSSQGERELFF. The full variable domain, its missing parts supplied by reference TRBV19 and TRBJ2-2, is DGGITQSPKYLFRKEGQNVTLSCEQNLNHDAMYWYRQDPGQGLRLIYYSQIVNDFQKGDIAEGYSVSREKKESFPLTVTSAQKNPTAFYLCASSSQGERELFFGEGSRLTVL.

The rearrangement links TRBV20-1 to TRBJ2-3; without DNA, the TCRdb call of TRBD1 cannot be checked. Germline loops: CDR1 DFQATT, CDR2 SNEGSKA (reference sequence). The CDR3 sequence is 13 residues long. The CDR3 sequence: CSALRGPADTQYF.

The chain is built from TRBV5-1 and TRBJ2-3. There are 12 residues in the CDR3. The germline V gene encodes CDR1 SGHRS and CDR2 YFSETQ. This CDR3 reads CASSLAQDTQYF.

The chain combines TRBV10-3 with TRBJ1-1; checking the TCRdb D call of TRBD1 is not possible without DNA. The CDR3 sequence is 14 residues long. CDR1 and CDR2 (germline): ENHRY, SYGVKD. The CDR3 here is CAISDGTGYTEAFF.

V gene TRBV7-6 combines with J gene TRBJ2-5; TCRdb outputs TRBD1, but without DNA this stays unchecked. Germline V lookup: CDR1 SGHVS, CDR2 FNYEAQ. The CDR3 loop spans 17 amino acids. The CDR3 loop is CASSRSGGAMFGQTQYF. The variable domain in full, with the rest retrieved from reference TRBV7-6 and TRBJ2-5, is GAGVSQSPRYKVTKRGQDVALRCDPISGHVSLYWYRQALGQGPEFLTYFNYEAQQDKSGLPNDRFSAERPEGSISTLTIQRTEQRDSAMYRCASSRSGGAMFGQTQYFGPGTRLLVL.